At least ten counts were recorded for the clone carrying this T cell receptor (beta chain). The sample comes from a study of identical twins. Each CDR3 protein gets one entry after TCRdb re-called the 5' RACE reads with MiXCR. Seen here are over 550,000 distinct CDR3 sequences, about 7% observed once, and the top ten hold over 1.5%. This sample was also put to use in a study of yellow fever vaccine responses in identical twins.

The sequenced sample consisted of PBMCs. The clonotype was recovered from a woman between 18 and 29 years old in good health.

As DNA, the CDR3 is TGTGCCATCAATTCGGGACTAGCGGGACGAAATGAGCAGTTCTTC. This translates into CAINSGLAGRNEQFF. This rearrangement joins TRBV10-3 to TRBJ2-1; the match to TRBD2 covers 13 bases. Looked up from germline, CDR1 is ENHRY and CDR2 is SYGVKD. The V segment lost 7 bases and the J segment 7 bases; nucleotides outside the gene matches: 7. This CDR3 is 15 amino acids long.